This is a list of T cell receptor beta chains from one sample in a study of a mutant IDH1 vaccine in newly diagnosed glioma. The antigens for these receptors are not known. The method was immunoSEQ multiplex PCR; TCRdb's version includes in-frame clones alone and lacks a portion of them. The table shows about 36,000 clones, with about four fifths occurring only once. The sequences come from PBMCs, collected from a glioma patient whose treatment included an IDH1 peptide vaccine. These receptors came from a man aged 50 to 60 with glioma. CDR3s include the opening cysteine and the closing phenylalanine or tryptophan. Fields, in order: V gene, clone size, J gene, D gene, CDR3 protein, CDR3 DNA. A D gene is named only where the DNA matches it firmly. Part of the rows lack a size; the others show once, few, many or a class for expanded clones.

>TRBV19|NA|TRBJ2-3|TRBD2
CASAMTSGSTDTQYF
TGTGCCAGTGCTATGACTAGCGGGAGCACAGATACGCAGTATTTT
>TRBV5-6|few|TRBJ1-4|TRBD1
CASSSLKGQVEKLFF
TGTGCCAGCAGCTCACTTAAGGGACAGGTTGAAAAACTGTTTTTT
>TRBV6-1|NA|TRBJ2-7|TRBD2
CASSEAMRGMFYEQYF
TGTGCCAGCAGTGAAGCGATGCGGGGGATGTTTTACGAGCAGTACTTC
>TRBV28|NA|TRBJ1-5|NA
CASTRHMGRQPQHF
TGTGCCAGTACACGACATATGGGACGTCAGCCCCAGCATTTT
>TRBV11-2|NA|TRBJ2-3|NA
CASSLYGGAYTDTQYF
TGTGCCAGCAGCTTATATGGCGGGGCTTACACAGATACGCAGTATTTT
>TRBV18|once|TRBJ1-1|TRBD1
CASSPPDRGMNTEAFF
TGTGCCAGCTCACCACCGGACAGGGGAATGAACACTGAAGCTTTCTTT
>TRBV7-8|NA|TRBJ1-5|TRBD1
CASSPQQGRQPQHF
TGTGCCAGCAGCCCGCAACAGGGGCGTCAGCCCCAGCATTTT
>TRBV20-1|few|TRBJ1-1|NA
CSARSYTEAFF
TGCAGTGCTAGAAGTTACACTGAAGCTTTCTTT
>TRBV27|NA|TRBJ2-5|NA
CASSLQGMRETQYF
TGTGCCAGCAGTTTGCAGGGGATGAGGGAGACCCAGTACTTC
>TRBV7-2|NA|TRBJ1-1|NA
CASSLAGENTEAFF
TGTGCCAGCAGCTTAGCAGGGGAGAACACTGAAGCTTTCTTT
>TRBV7-9|NA|TRBJ2-2|TRBD2
CASSSGLLTNTGELFF
TGTGCCAGCAGCTCGGGACTACTGACGAACACCGGGGAGCTGTTTTTT
>TRBV4-3|NA|TRBJ1-5|NA
CASSQGRDQPQHF
TGCGCCAGCAGCCAAGGCAGAGATCAGCCCCAGCATTTT
>TRBV6-1|NA|TRBJ2-7|NA
CASSDGQPFSYEQYF
TGTGCCAGCAGTGACGGTCAGCCTTTTTCCTACGAGCAGTACTTC